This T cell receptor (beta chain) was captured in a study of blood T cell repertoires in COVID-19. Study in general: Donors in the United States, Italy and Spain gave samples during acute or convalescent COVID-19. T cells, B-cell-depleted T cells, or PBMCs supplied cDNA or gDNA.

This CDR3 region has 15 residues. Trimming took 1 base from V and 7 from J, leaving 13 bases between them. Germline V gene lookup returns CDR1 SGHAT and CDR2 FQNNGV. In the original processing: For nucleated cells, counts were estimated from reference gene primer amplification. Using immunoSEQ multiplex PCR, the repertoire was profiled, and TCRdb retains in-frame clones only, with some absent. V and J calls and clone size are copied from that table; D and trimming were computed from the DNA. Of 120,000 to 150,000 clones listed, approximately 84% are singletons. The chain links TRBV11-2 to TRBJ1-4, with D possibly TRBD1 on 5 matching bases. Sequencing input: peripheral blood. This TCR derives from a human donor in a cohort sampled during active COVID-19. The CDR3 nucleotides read TGTGCCAGCAGCTTAGTTGGGGGGTTGGTTGAAAAACTGTTTTTT. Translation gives CASSLVGGLVEKLFF.